This entry concerns a single TCR beta chain. Its antigen is as yet unknown. Autoimmune disease history or systemic immunosuppression disqualified patients. These data originate in a study of OX40 agonist ivuxolimab in advanced cancers. Looking at the study overall: Each patient was given ivuxolimab into a vein every 2 weeks, at 0.01 to 10 mg/kg.

Repertoires were generated with immunoSEQ multiplex PCR, while TCRdb's copy carries only in-frame clones and drops some. This sample yields tens of thousands of clones, of which approximately 92% are seen a single time; roughly 11% belongs to the top ten. Germline V gene lookup returns CDR1 LNHDA and CDR2 SQIVND (reference sequence). V was cut by 3 bases and J by 1 base, with 15 bases left in between. This CDR3 is 16 amino acids long. Study-wide findings and caveats: Researchers report that CD8+ T cells had, on average, more expanded clones than CD4+.

The sequences come from CD4+ or CD8+ T cells sorted from blood, collected in a trial of the OX40 agonist ivuxolimab. The sequence derives from an adult with an advanced solid tumor such as melanoma, head and neck, liver or kidney cancer. The chain has TRBV19 and TRBJ1-1; D is uncertain. The CDR3 sequence is CASSIGGIYQNTEAFF. As DNA, the CDR3 is TGTGCCAGTAGTATTGGAGGGATATACCAGAACACTGAAGCTTTCTTT. Looking up the rest from reference TRBV19 and TRBJ1-1 gives the full variable domain: DGGITQSPKYLFRKEGQNVTLSCEQNLNHDAMYWYRQDPGQGLRLIYYSQIVNDFQKGDIAEGYSVSREKKESFPLTVTSAQKNPTAFYLCASSIGGIYQNTEAFFGQGTRLTVV.